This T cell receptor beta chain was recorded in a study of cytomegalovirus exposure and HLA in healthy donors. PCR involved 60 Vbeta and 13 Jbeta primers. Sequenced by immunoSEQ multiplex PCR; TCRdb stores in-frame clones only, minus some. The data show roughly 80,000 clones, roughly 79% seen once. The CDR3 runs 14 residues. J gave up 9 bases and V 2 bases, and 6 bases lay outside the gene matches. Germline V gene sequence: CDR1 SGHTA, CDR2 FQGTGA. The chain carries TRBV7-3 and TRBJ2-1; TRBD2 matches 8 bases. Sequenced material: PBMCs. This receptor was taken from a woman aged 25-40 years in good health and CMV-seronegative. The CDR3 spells CASSLSGGPGEQFF. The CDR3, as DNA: TGTGCCAGCAGCTTATCGGGAGGGCCTGGTGAGCAGTTCTTC.